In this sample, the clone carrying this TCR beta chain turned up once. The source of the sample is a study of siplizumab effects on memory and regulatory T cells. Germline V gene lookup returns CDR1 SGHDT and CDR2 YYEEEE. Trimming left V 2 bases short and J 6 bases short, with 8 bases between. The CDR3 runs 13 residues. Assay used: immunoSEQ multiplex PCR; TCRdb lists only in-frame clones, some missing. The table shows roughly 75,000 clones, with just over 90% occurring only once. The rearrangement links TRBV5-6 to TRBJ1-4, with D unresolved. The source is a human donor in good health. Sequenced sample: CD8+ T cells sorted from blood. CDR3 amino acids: CASSLRGDEKLFF. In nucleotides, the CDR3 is TGTGCCAGCAGCTTAAGAGGTGATGAAAAACTGTTTTTT.